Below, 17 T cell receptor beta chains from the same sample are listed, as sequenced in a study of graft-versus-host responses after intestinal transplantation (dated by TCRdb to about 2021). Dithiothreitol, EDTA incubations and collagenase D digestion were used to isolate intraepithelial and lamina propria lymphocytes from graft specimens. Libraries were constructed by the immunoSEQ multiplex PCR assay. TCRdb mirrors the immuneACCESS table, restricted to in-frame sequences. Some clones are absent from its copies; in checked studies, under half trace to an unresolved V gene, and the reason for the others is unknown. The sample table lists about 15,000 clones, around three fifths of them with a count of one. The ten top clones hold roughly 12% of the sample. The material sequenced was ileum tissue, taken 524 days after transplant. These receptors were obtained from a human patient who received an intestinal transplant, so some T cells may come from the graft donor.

The CDR3 nucleotides read TGTGCCAGCAGACTAGCGGGGGGCCTCTACAATGAGCAGTTCTTC. Protein product: CASRLAGGLYNEQFF. This chain connects TRBV6-5 to TRBJ2-1; 12 nucleotides match TRBD2. This CDR3 is built from 15 residues. Germline assignment: CDR1 MNHEY and CDR2 SVGAGI. V shed 6 bases, J shed 3 bases, and the junction held 3 bases outside the gene matches.

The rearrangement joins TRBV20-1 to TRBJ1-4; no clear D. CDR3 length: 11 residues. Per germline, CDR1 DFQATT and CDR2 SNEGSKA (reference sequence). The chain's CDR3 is CGIGRNEKLFF. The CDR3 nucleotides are TGCGGAATTGGGCGTAATGAAAAACTGTTTTTT.

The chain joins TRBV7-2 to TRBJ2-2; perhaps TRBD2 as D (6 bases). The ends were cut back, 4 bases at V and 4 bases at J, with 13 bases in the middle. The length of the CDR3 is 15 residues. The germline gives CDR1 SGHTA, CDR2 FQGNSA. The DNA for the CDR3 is TGTGCCAGCAGCTGGAGGGAGTTCGGCACCGGGGAGCTGTTTTTT. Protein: CASSWREFGTGELFF.

The CDR3 region has the DNA TGTGCCAGCAGCCATCAGTACTACGAGCAGTACTTC. As protein: CASSHQYYEQYF. The chain uses TRBV5-6 and TRBJ2-7; no reliable D call. V lost 4 bases and J lost 3, with 8 bases in between. This CDR3 has 12 amino acids. Germline V lookup: CDR1 SGHDT, CDR2 YYEEEE.

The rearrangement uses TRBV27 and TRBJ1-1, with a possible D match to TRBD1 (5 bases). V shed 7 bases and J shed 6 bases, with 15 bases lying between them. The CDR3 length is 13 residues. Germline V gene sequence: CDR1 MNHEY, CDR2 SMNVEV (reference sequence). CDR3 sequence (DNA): TGTGCCAGCACCACGCCAGGGTCAGCTGAAGCTTTCTTT. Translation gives CASTTPGSAEAFF.

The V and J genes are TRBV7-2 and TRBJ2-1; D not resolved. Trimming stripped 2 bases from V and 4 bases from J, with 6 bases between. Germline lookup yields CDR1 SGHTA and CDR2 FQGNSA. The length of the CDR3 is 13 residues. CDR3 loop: CASSLWAYNEQFF. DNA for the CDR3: TGTGCCAGCAGCTTATGGGCGTACAATGAGCAGTTCTTC.

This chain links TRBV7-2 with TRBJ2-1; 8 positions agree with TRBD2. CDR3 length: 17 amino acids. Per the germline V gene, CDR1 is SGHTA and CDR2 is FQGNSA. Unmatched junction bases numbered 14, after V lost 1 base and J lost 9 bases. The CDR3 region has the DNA TGTGCCAGCAGCTTAGGTGCCCTTGGCGGGGGGAATGGTGAGCAGTTCTTC. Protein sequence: CASSLGALGGGNGEQFF.

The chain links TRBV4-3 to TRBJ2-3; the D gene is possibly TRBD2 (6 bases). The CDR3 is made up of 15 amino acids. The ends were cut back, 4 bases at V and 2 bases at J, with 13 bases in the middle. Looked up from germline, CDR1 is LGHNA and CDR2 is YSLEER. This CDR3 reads CASSPRTDYTDTQYF. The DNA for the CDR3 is TGCGCCAGCAGCCCAAGGACGGACTACACAGATACGCAGTATTTT.

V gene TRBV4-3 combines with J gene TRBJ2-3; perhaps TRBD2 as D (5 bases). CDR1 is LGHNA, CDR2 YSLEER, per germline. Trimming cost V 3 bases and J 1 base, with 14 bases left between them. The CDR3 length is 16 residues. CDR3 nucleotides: TGCGCCAGCAGCCAGGGAGTTGCCTCGGGCACAGATACGCAGTATTTT. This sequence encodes CASSQGVASGTDTQYF.

Here the CDR3 reads CASSLVRGDTQYF. In DNA, the CDR3 is TGTGCCAGCAGCTTAGTCAGAGGGGATACGCAGTATTTT. The chain recombines TRBV7-6 with TRBJ2-3; D is possibly TRBD2 (5 bases). The germline V and J ends were trimmed by 1 base and 6 bases, with 8 bases remaining between them. CDR3 length equals 13 residues. Germline lookup yields CDR1 SGHVS and CDR2 FNYEAQ. Combining the CDR3 with reference TRBV7-6 and TRBJ2-3 gives the whole variable domain GAGVSQSPRYKVTKRGQDVALRCDPISGHVSLYWYRQALGQGPEFLTYFNYEAQQDKSGLPNDRFSAERPEGSISTLTIQRTEQRDSAMYRCASSLVRGDTQYFGPGTRLTVL.

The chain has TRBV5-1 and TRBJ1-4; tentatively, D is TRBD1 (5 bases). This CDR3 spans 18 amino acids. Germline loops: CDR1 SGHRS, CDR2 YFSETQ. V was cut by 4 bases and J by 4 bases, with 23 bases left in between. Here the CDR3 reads CASSTSDSSTFNNEKLFF. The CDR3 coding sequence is TGCGCCAGCAGCACCTCCGACAGTAGCACATTCAATAATGAAAAACTGTTTTTT.

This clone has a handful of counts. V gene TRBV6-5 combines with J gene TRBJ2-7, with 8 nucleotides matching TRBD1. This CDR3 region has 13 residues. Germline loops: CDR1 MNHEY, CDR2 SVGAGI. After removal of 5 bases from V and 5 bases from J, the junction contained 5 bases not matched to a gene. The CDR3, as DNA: TGTGCCAGCAGTCCCAGGGGGCGAAACGAGCAGTACTTC. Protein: CASSPRGRNEQYF.

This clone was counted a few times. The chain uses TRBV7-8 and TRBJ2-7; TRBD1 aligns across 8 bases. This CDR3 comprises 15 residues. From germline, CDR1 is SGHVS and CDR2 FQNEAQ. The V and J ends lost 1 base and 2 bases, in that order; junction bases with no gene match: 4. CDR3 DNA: TGTGCCAGCAGCTTAGAGGACAGGGAACCCTACGAGCAGTACTTC. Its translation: CASSLEDREPYEQYF.

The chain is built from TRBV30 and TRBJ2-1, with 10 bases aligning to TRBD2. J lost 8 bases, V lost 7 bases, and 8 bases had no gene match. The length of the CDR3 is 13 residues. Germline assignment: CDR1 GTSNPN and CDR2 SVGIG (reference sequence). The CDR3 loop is CAYLAGGLDEQFF. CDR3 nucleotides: TGTGCCTACTTAGCGGGGGGCCTCGATGAGCAGTTCTTC.

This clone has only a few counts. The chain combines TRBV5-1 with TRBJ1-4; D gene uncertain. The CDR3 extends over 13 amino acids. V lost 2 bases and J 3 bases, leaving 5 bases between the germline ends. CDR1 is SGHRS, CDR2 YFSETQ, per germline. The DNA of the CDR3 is TGCGCCAGCAGCTTACAGCCTAATGAAAAACTGTTTTTT. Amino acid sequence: CASSLQPNEKLFF.

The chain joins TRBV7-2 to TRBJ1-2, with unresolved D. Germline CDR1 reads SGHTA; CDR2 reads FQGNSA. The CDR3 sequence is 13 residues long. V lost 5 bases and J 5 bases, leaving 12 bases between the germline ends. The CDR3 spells CASSPHGSYGYTF. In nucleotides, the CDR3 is TGTGCCAGCAGCCCCCACGGGAGTTATGGCTACACCTTC.

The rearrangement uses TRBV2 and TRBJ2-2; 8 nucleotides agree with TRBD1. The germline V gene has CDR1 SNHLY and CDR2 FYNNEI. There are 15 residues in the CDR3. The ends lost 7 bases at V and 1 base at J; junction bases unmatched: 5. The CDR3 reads CASIEGQVNTGELFF. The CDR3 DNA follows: TGTGCCAGCATCGAGGGACAGGTGAACACCGGGGAGCTGTTTTTT.